The source of this T cell receptor beta chain is a study of blood T cell repertoires in COVID-19 (dated by TCRdb to between 2020 and 2021). Study-level background: Collaborator samples came from the United States, Italy and Spain and covered acute and convalescent phases of COVID-19. Where available, HLA class I and class II types were obtained from metadata supplied by the sample provider rather than from assay-based typing. The repertoires were released in a freely available public database meant as a resource for research on the immune response to SARS-CoV-2. The prospective study material was composed of cDNA or gDNA derived from T cells, B-cell-depleted T cells, or PBMCs. Samples were obtained from the ongoing ImmuneRACE study (first 160 participants) and from over 1,000 subjects provided by 6 global collaborators. A de-identified subject ID, COVID-19 status, age in years and sex were almost always included in the sample metadata. The dataset comprised deeply sampled blood TCRbeta repertoires from subjects exposed to, actively infected with, or recovered from COVID-19. Here is what the overall study found, with its caveats: How much clinical and demographic metadata was included differed by source and by participant, and the metadata was provided uncurated.

V and J lose 0 bases and 5 bases, and a span of 8 bases separates them. The CDR3 runs 14 amino acids, cysteine and phenylalanine included. Here the CDR3 DNA is all that survives: 42 bases in frame from base 1. CDR1 SGHNT and CDR2 YYREEE are derived from the germline V gene (reference sequence). The immunoSEQ Assay, a bias-controlled multiplex PCR, was used to amplify TCRbeta CDR3 regions from genomic DNA. On the study's bioinformatics: The number of nucleated cells in each sample was estimated by amplification of reference gene primers within the assay. Sequence reads were collapsed and filtered to measure the absolute abundance of every unique TCRbeta CDR3 rearrangement. For each sample, productive Simpson clonality was calculated as the square root of Simpson's diversity index over productive rearrangements. TCRdb obtained this table from immuneACCESS and retained in-frame rearrangements with V and J assigned. These tables miss some clones; where compared with another copy, unresolved V genes account for less than half of the shortfall, and the remainder is unexplained. D and trimming were read from the DNA, whereas the V and J calls and clone size are those reported in that table. The sample records 150,000 to 180,000 clones, about three quarters of which are singletons. Of the sample, roughly 1.5% is held by the ten largest clones.

Whole blood was collected in K2EDTA tubes by collaborating institutions according to the institutions' own protocols. For TCRbeta analysis, collaborator samples were shipped as frozen whole blood, as isolated PBMCs, or as DNA extracted from either sample type. To note about this clone: Its antigen target is currently unknown. Base qualities are not at hand, and no much larger clone is one base apart.

This clonotype originated in a man older than 75 with acute or convalescent COVID-19. The sequencing sample was made of peripheral blood. Rearrangement joined TRBV5-4 to TRBJ1-4; a weak D assignment points to TRBD1 (5 bases agree). The DNA reads TGTGCCAGCAGCTTGGCAGGGCTGAATGAAAAACTGTTTTTT. It encodes CASSLAGLNEKLFF.